A selection of T cell receptor beta chains follows, all from one sample in a study of shared clonotypes between healthy human individuals. The table came from immunoSEQ multiplex PCR; TCRdb's copy has only in-frame clones and leaves some out. The profile shows around 2.1 million clones, approximately 94% of them singletons. The specimen sequenced was naive CD8+ T cells from PBMCs. All receptors come from a man between 18 and 35 years old in good health. Some clones in this sample may be carry-over from other donors' samples. Both conserved end residues are part of each CDR3. The order of the fields is J gene, V gene, D gene, clone size, CDR3 DNA, CDR3 protein. A D gene is named only where the DNA matches it firmly. Not every row has a clone size; where given, it reads once, few, many or a size class.

j_gene: TRBJ2-2; v_gene: TRBV7-9; d_gene: TRBD1; abundance: -; CDR3nt: TGTGCCAGCAGCTTTGAAGGGGGCAGGGGGGAGCTGTTTTTT; CDR3aa: CASSFEGGRGELFF
j_gene: TRBJ2-2; v_gene: TRBV13; d_gene: -; abundance: -; CDR3nt: TGTGCCAGCAGCTTCAATGAGCCTTATAACACCGGGGAGCTGTTTTTT; CDR3aa: CASSFNEPYNTGELFF
j_gene: TRBJ1-4; v_gene: TRBV28; d_gene: -; abundance: -; CDR3nt: TGTGCCAGCAACCTTCACAGGGACGAAAAACTGTTTTTT; CDR3aa: CASNLHRDEKLFF
j_gene: TRBJ2-2; v_gene: TRBV15; d_gene: -; abundance: -; CDR3nt: TGTGCCACCAGCCCGGGCTGGACCGGGGAGCTGTTTTTT; CDR3aa: CATSPGWTGELFF
j_gene: TRBJ1-5; v_gene: TRBV27; d_gene: TRBD1; abundance: -; CDR3nt: TGTGCCAGCAGTCCTTTGACAGGGTCTCAGCCCCAGCATTTT; CDR3aa: CASSPLTGSQPQHF
j_gene: TRBJ2-1; v_gene: TRBV10-3; d_gene: TRBD2; abundance: -; CDR3nt: TGTGCCATCAGTATAGCGGGTACAAACAATGAGCAGTTCTTC; CDR3aa: CAISIAGTNNEQFF
j_gene: TRBJ2-7; v_gene: TRBV10-3; d_gene: -; abundance: -; CDR3nt: TGTGCCATAAGGACGGAAGGGGGGTTCTACGAGCAGTACTTC; CDR3aa: CAIRTEGGFYEQYF
j_gene: TRBJ2-5; v_gene: TRBV14; d_gene: TRBD2; abundance: -; CDR3nt: TGTGCCAGCAGCCAAGTCGCGGGGGGACAAGAGACCCAGTACTTC; CDR3aa: CASSQVAGGQETQYF
j_gene: TRBJ1-2; v_gene: TRBV29-1; d_gene: -; abundance: -; CDR3nt: TGCACCCCGGTGGTCCCTGAGGATGGCTACACCTTC; CDR3aa: CTPVVPEDGYTF
j_gene: TRBJ1-5; v_gene: TRBV6-1; d_gene: -; abundance: -; CDR3nt: TGTGCCAGCAGTGAACGGGCGGTTAGCAATCAGCCCCAGCATTTT; CDR3aa: CASSERAVSNQPQHF
j_gene: TRBJ2-3; v_gene: TRBV9; d_gene: TRBD1; abundance: -; CDR3nt: TGTGCCAGCAGCTGGGGACAGGGGAGCACAGATACGCAGTATTTT; CDR3aa: CASSWGQGSTDTQYF
j_gene: TRBJ2-7; v_gene: TRBV28; d_gene: -; abundance: -; CDR3nt: TGTGCCAGCAGTTTACAAGGGAACTACGAGCAGTACTTC; CDR3aa: CASSLQGNYEQYF
j_gene: TRBJ2-6; v_gene: TRBV7-9; d_gene: -; abundance: -; CDR3nt: TGTGCCAGCAGCCTGGTCGACCCTGGGGCCAACGTCCTGACTTTC; CDR3aa: CASSLVDPGANVLTF
j_gene: TRBJ2-3; v_gene: TRBV27; d_gene: -; abundance: -; CDR3nt: TGTGCCAGCAGTTTAATTGGGAGTGCAGATACGCAGTATTTT; CDR3aa: CASSLIGSADTQYF
j_gene: TRBJ2-5; v_gene: TRBV7-8; d_gene: -; abundance: -; CDR3nt: TGTGCCAGCAGCTTATACCAGGGAGAGACCCAGTACTTC; CDR3aa: CASSLYQGETQYF
j_gene: TRBJ2-7; v_gene: TRBV28; d_gene: TRBD2; abundance: -; CDR3nt: TGTGCCAGCAGTACCTGGACTAGCGGGAGCTCCTACGAGCAGTACTTC; CDR3aa: CASSTWTSGSSYEQYF
j_gene: TRBJ1-1; v_gene: TRBV15; d_gene: -; abundance: -; CDR3nt: TGTGCCACCAGCAGAGGTTCCAGGGCCCGGGGTGAAGCTTTCTTT; CDR3aa: CATSRGSRARGEAFF
j_gene: TRBJ1-1; v_gene: TRBV13; d_gene: -; abundance: -; CDR3nt: TGTGCCAGCAGCCTACCGTCGAAGAACACTGAAGCTTTCTTT; CDR3aa: CASSLPSKNTEAFF
j_gene: TRBJ2-7; v_gene: TRBV10-3; d_gene: TRBD1; abundance: -; CDR3nt: TGTGCCATCAGTATGGGGACAGGGAAATCCTACGAGCAGTACTTC; CDR3aa: CAISMGTGKSYEQYF
j_gene: TRBJ2-2; v_gene: TRBV10-3; d_gene: TRBD1; abundance: -; CDR3nt: TGTGCCATCAGTGAGTTCGGACAGGGTTGGATGTTTTTT; CDR3aa: CAISEFGQGWMFF
j_gene: TRBJ2-7; v_gene: TRBV28; d_gene: TRBD2; abundance: -; CDR3nt: TGTGCCAGCAGTTTCCCCTTAGCGGGAGTTGGCGACGAGCAGTACTTC; CDR3aa: CASSFPLAGVGDEQYF
j_gene: TRBJ2-1; v_gene: TRBV7-9; d_gene: -; abundance: -; CDR3nt: TGTGCCAGCGCCCGGGGAGTGGGGGATGAGCAGTTCTTC; CDR3aa: CASARGVGDEQFF
j_gene: TRBJ2-1; v_gene: TRBV27; d_gene: -; abundance: -; CDR3nt: TGTGCCAGCAGTTTATCGGGCGGCTCCTACAATGAGCAGTTCTTC; CDR3aa: CASSLSGGSYNEQFF
j_gene: TRBJ1-1; v_gene: TRBV28; d_gene: -; abundance: -; CDR3nt: TGTGCCAGCAGCTCAGGGGACTATAACACTGAAGCTTTCTTT; CDR3aa: CASSSGDYNTEAFF
j_gene: TRBJ2-7; v_gene: TRBV27; d_gene: -; abundance: -; CDR3nt: TGTGCCAGCACCTCGGGGGAGGACGAGCAGTACTTC; CDR3aa: CASTSGEDEQYF
j_gene: TRBJ1-2; v_gene: TRBV29-1; d_gene: -; abundance: -; CDR3nt: TGCAGCGTTGTCGGCCCAGACAACTATGGCTACACCTTC; CDR3aa: CSVVGPDNYGYTF
j_gene: TRBJ2-1; v_gene: TRBV6-1; d_gene: TRBD1; abundance: -; CDR3nt: TGTGCCAGCAGTGAATGGGACAGGCAAGAGCAGTTCTTC; CDR3aa: CASSEWDRQEQFF
j_gene: TRBJ2-4; v_gene: TRBV28; d_gene: TRBD1; abundance: few; CDR3nt: TGTGCCAGCAGTCCCGGGACAGGGGGTGACATTCAGTACTTC; CDR3aa: CASSPGTGGDIQYF
j_gene: TRBJ2-4; v_gene: TRBV2; d_gene: -; abundance: -; CDR3nt: TGTGCCAGCAGTGGAATGCCCAAAAACATTCAGTACTTC; CDR3aa: CASSGMPKNIQYF
j_gene: TRBJ2-1; v_gene: TRBV14; d_gene: TRBD2; abundance: -; CDR3nt: TGTGCCAGCAGCCTCCGACTAGCGGGAGCTAATACTGAGCAGTTCTTC; CDR3aa: CASSLRLAGANTEQFF
j_gene: TRBJ2-1; v_gene: TRBV28; d_gene: TRBD2; abundance: -; CDR3nt: TGTGCCAGCAGTTTCTTCCTAGCGGGAGCTAATGAGCAGTTCTTC; CDR3aa: CASSFFLAGANEQFF
j_gene: TRBJ1-1; v_gene: TRBV4-3; d_gene: -; abundance: once; CDR3nt: TGCGCCAGCAGCTATGGGTGGACTGAAGCTTTCTTT; CDR3aa: CASSYGWTEAFF
j_gene: TRBJ1-2; v_gene: TRBV29-1; d_gene: -; abundance: once; CDR3nt: TGCAGCGTTGAAGATGGTGGGCCCCGGGGGCGTGACGGGACGGGCTATGGCTACACCTTC; CDR3aa: CSVEDGGPRGRDGTGYGYTF
j_gene: TRBJ1-2; v_gene: TRBV7-9; d_gene: -; abundance: few; CDR3nt: TGTGCCAGCAGCTTAGATGACGGGGTAATTGGCTACACCTTC; CDR3aa: CASSLDDGVIGYTF
j_gene: TRBJ1-1; v_gene: TRBV5-1; d_gene: -; abundance: -; CDR3nt: TGCGCCAGCAGCCCCGAGGGTTGGGGGCATGGGACTGAAGCTTTCTTT; CDR3aa: CASSPEGWGHGTEAFF
j_gene: TRBJ2-7; v_gene: TRBV11-2; d_gene: -; abundance: -; CDR3nt: TGTGCCAGCAGCCCGCGGACTGCACCCTACGAGCAGTACTTC; CDR3aa: CASSPRTAPYEQYF
j_gene: TRBJ2-5; v_gene: TRBV9; d_gene: TRBD2; abundance: -; CDR3nt: TGTGCCAGCAGCTCCCCAGCGGGAGCGGAGACCCAGTACTTC; CDR3aa: CASSSPAGAETQYF
j_gene: TRBJ2-1; v_gene: TRBV27; d_gene: -; abundance: -; CDR3nt: TGTGCCAGCAGTTTATTCCCACCTGGCCGTCGGGCTTACAATGAGCAGTTCTTC; CDR3aa: CASSLFPPGRRAYNEQFF
j_gene: TRBJ1-5; v_gene: TRBV7-9; d_gene: -; abundance: -; CDR3nt: TGTGCCAGCAGCCCGACACAGGGTAGAAATCAGCCCCAGCATTTT; CDR3aa: CASSPTQGRNQPQHF
j_gene: TRBJ2-7; v_gene: TRBV7-8; d_gene: -; abundance: -; CDR3nt: TGTGCCAGCAGCTTCCCCGAGGGCTTGGGGTACGAGCAGTACTTC; CDR3aa: CASSFPEGLGYEQYF
j_gene: TRBJ2-2; v_gene: TRBV29-1; d_gene: -; abundance: -; CDR3nt: TGCAGCGTTGATTTCGGGAGCCGGACCGGGGAGCTGTTTTTT; CDR3aa: CSVDFGSRTGELFF
j_gene: TRBJ1-2; v_gene: TRBV5-6; d_gene: -; abundance: -; CDR3nt: TGTGCCAGCAGCTTGGGACGGAGCCTTAGTGGCTACACCTTC; CDR3aa: CASSLGRSLSGYTF
j_gene: TRBJ2-7; v_gene: TRBV6-6; d_gene: -; abundance: -; CDR3nt: TGTGCCAGCAGCCCTCTTGGTAGCTACGAGCAGTACTTC; CDR3aa: CASSPLGSYEQYF
j_gene: TRBJ2-4; v_gene: TRBV28; d_gene: -; abundance: -; CDR3nt: TGTGCCTCCCGGGGGGTCCCAGGGGACATTCAGTACTTC; CDR3aa: CASRGVPGDIQYF
j_gene: TRBJ1-5; v_gene: TRBV28; d_gene: -; abundance: -; CDR3nt: TGTGCCAGCAGTTTATGGCGTAGCAATCAGCCCCAGCATTTT; CDR3aa: CASSLWRSNQPQHF
j_gene: TRBJ1-2; v_gene: TRBV25-1; d_gene: -; abundance: -; CDR3nt: TGTGCCAGCAGTGAAATCGAGGGGTATGGCTACACCTTC; CDR3aa: CASSEIEGYGYTF
j_gene: TRBJ2-1; v_gene: TRBV5-5; d_gene: -; abundance: -; CDR3nt: TGTGCCAGCAGGGGGACTGGTGGGAGCTCCTACAATGAGCAGTTCTTC; CDR3aa: CASRGTGGSSYNEQFF
j_gene: TRBJ1-1; v_gene: TRBV9; d_gene: -; abundance: few; CDR3nt: TGTGCCAGCAGCGCCACGCGCCTAACTGAAGCTTTCTTT; CDR3aa: CASSATRLTEAFF
j_gene: TRBJ2-5; v_gene: TRBV12-5; d_gene: -; abundance: -; CDR3nt: TGTGCTAGTGGTTTGGGAGGCAAGAAGTACCAAGAGACCCAGTACTTC; CDR3aa: CASGLGGKKYQETQYF
j_gene: TRBJ2-7; v_gene: TRBV5-4; d_gene: -; abundance: -; CDR3nt: TGTGCCAGCAGCCTCACAGGAGAGGGGTCCTACGAGCAGTACTTC; CDR3aa: CASSLTGEGSYEQYF
j_gene: TRBJ1-3; v_gene: TRBV15; d_gene: -; abundance: -; CDR3nt: TGTGCCACCAGCAGAGACCGTGAGGGGAACGGAAACACTATATATTTT; CDR3aa: CATSRDREGNGNTIYF
j_gene: TRBJ2-2; v_gene: TRBV27; d_gene: -; abundance: -; CDR3nt: TGTGCCAGCAGTTTCTTATTTCGGAGCGGTCGAAATACGAACACCGGGGAGCTGTTTTTT; CDR3aa: CASSFLFRSGRNTNTGELFF
j_gene: TRBJ1-2; v_gene: TRBV6-6; d_gene: -; abundance: -; CDR3nt: TGTGCCAGCAGTACCCGAGCAGCCCTCTATGGCTACACCTTC; CDR3aa: CASSTRAALYGYTF
j_gene: TRBJ1-1; v_gene: TRBV27; d_gene: TRBD1; abundance: -; CDR3nt: TGTGCCAGCAGTTTATGGGGGGGGACAGAATACAACACTGAAGCTTTCTTT; CDR3aa: CASSLWGGTEYNTEAFF
j_gene: TRBJ2-7; v_gene: TRBV5-1; d_gene: -; abundance: -; CDR3nt: TGCGCCAGCAGCTTGGGGGCTACGAGACAGAACTACGAGCAGTACTTC; CDR3aa: CASSLGATRQNYEQYF